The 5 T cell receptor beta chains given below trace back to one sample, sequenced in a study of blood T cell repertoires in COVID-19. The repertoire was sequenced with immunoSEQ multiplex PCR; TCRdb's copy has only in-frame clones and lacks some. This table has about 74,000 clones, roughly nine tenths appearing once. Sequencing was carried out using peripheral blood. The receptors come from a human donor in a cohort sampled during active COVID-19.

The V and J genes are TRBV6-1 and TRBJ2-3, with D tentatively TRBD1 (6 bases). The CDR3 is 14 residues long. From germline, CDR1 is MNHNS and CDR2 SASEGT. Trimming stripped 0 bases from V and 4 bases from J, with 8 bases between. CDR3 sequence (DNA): TGTGCCAGCAGTGAAGCGGGGGCTTCAGATACGCAGTATTTT. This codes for CASSEAGASDTQYF.

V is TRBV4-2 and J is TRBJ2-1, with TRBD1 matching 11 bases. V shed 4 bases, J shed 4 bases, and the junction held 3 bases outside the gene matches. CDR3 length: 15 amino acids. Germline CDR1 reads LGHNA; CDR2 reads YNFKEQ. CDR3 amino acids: CASSLGQGGYNEQFF. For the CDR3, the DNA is TGTGCCAGCAGCCTGGGACAGGGGGGATACAATGAGCAGTTCTTC.

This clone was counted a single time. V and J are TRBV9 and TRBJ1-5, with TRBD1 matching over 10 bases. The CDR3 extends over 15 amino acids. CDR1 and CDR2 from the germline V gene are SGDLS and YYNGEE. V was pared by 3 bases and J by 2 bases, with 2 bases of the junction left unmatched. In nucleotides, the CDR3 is TGTGCCAGCAGCGCCGGGACAGGGGGCAATCAGCCCCAGCATTTT. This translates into CASSAGTGGNQPQHF.

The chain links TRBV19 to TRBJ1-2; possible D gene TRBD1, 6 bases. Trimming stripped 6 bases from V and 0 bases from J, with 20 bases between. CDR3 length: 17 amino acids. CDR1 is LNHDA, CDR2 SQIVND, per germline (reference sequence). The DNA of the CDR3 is TGTGCCAGTAGCCCCATCTTGACACAGGGACCTAACTATGGCTACACCTTC. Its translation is CASSPILTQGPNYGYTF.

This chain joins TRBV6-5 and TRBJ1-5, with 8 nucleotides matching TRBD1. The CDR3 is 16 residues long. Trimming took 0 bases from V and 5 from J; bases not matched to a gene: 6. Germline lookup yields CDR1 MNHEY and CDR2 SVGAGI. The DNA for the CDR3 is TGTGCCAGCAGTTACTCACCCCCGGGACAGGATCAGCCCCAGCATTTT. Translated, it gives CASSYSPPGQDQPQHF.